This T cell receptor (beta chain) was captured in a study of shared clonotypes between healthy human individuals. Broader study findings: It was the non-shared clonotypes that had lower generation probabilities than clonotypes shared by all four donors. Clonotype sharing across several donors was observed for around 5% of naive CD4 clonotypes.

This CDR3 is built from 15 residues. J gave up 9 bases and V 5 bases, and 7 bases lay outside the gene matches. Germline CDR1 reads MDHEN; CDR2 reads SYDVKM. Data came from immunoSEQ multiplex PCR; TCRdb stores just in-frame clones and leaves some out. The sample lists about 1.5 million clones; approximately 98% were seen once. The study separated CD4+ cells into CD45RA+ naive and CD45RA-negative memory subsets. About this clone: Its antigen remains unknown.

The origin of this receptor is a young man in good health. V is TRBV28 and J is TRBJ2-1, with TRBD2 identical over 13 bases. The sample comprised naive CD4+ T cells sorted from blood. Subset defined: CD45RA+ positively selected. The CDR3 spells CASSARTSGSIEQFF. Written as DNA, the CDR3 is TGTGCCAGCAGTGCCCGGACTAGCGGGAGCATTGAGCAGTTCTTC.